The TCR beta chain described here comes from a study of blood T cell repertoires in COVID-19. The overall study: The samples span acute and convalescent COVID-19 from the United States, Italy and Spain. Nucleic acid was either cDNA or gDNA, and it came from T cells, B-cell-depleted T cells, or PBMCs.

Profiled with immunoSEQ multiplex PCR; TCRdb holds only in-frame clones, not every one. The sample has about 220,000 clones, 65% to 90% seen once. A word on this clone: At the DNA level, this CDR3 is encoded by other sequences in the same sample as well.

V was trimmed by 2 bases and J by 2 bases, leaving 7 bases between them. The germline V gene encodes CDR1 SGHAT and CDR2 FQNNGV. There are 13 residues in the CDR3. The chain employs TRBV11-2 and TRBJ2-7; D is perhaps TRBD2 (5 bases). The receptor was isolated from a man aged 40-50 years who had recovered from COVID-19. The material sequenced was peripheral blood. The CDR3 DNA follows: TGTGCCAGCAGCTTACGGGGTACCTACGAGCAGTACTTC. It specifies CASSLRGTYEQYF.